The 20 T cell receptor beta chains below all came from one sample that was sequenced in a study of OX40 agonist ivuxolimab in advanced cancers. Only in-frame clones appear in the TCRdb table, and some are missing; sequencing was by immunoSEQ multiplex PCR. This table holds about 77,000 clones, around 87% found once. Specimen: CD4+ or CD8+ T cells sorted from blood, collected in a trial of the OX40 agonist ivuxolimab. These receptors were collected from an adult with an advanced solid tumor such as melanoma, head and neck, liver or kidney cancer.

The DNA of the CDR3 is TGTGCCAGCAGTTTACAGCCTCCCGGTGGAGAGACCCAGTACTTC. Protein sequence: CASSLQPPGGETQYF. The chain links TRBV28 to TRBJ2-5; D uncertain. CDR1 is MDHEN and CDR2 is SYDVKM in the germline V gene. V was cut by 2 bases and J by 4 bases, with 14 bases left in between. The CDR3 contains 15 residues.

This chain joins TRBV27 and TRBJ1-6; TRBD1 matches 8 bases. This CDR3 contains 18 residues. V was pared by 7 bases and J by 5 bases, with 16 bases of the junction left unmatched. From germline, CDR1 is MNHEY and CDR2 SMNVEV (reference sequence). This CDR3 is CASTGQGTGIGNNSPLHF. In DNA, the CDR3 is TGTGCCAGCACTGGACAGGGCACGGGAATCGGGAATAATTCACCCCTCCACTTT.

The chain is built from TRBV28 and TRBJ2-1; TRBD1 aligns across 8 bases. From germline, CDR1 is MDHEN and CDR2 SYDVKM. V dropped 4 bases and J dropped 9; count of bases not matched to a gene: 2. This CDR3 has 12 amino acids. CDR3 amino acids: CASSYRGIEQFF. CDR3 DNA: TGTGCCAGCAGTTACAGGGGGATTGAGCAGTTCTTC.

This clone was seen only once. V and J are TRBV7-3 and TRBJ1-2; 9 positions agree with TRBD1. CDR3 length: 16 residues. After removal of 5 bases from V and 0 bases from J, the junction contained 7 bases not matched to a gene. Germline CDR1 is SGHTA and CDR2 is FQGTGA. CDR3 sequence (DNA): TGTGCCAGCAGCGGCCGGGACAGGGAATCTAACTATGGCTACACCTTC. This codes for CASSGRDRESNYGYTF.

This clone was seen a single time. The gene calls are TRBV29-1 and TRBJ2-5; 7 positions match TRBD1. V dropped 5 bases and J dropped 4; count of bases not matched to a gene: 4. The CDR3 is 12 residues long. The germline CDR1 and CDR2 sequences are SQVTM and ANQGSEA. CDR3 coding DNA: TGCAGCGTTTTAGACAGGGCAGAGACCCAGTACTTC. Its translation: CSVLDRAETQYF.

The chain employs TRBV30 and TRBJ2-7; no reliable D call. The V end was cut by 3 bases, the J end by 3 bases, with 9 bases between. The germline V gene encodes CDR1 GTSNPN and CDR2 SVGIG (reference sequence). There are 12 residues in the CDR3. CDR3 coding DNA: TGTGCCTGGAGCAGGCCGATCTACGAGCAGTACTTC. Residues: CAWSRPIYEQYF.

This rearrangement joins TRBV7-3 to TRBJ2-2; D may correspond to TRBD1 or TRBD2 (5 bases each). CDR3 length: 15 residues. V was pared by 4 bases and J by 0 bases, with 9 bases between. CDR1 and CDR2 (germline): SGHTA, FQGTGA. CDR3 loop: CASSSGRPNTGELFF. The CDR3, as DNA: TGTGCCAGCAGCTCGGGACGCCCGAACACCGGGGAGCTGTTTTTT.

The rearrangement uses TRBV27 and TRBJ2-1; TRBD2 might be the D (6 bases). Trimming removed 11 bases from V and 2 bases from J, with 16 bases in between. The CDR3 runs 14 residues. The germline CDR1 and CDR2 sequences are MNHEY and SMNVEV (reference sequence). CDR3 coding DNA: TGTGCCGTCGCACTGGCTAGCGCCTACAATGAGCAGTTCTTC. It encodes CAVALASAYNEQFF.

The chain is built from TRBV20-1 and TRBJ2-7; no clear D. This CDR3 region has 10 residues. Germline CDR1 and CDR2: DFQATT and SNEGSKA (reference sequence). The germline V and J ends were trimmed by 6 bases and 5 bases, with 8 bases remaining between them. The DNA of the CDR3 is TGCAGTGCCCGTGAGGACGAGCAGTACTTC. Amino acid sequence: CSAREDEQYF.

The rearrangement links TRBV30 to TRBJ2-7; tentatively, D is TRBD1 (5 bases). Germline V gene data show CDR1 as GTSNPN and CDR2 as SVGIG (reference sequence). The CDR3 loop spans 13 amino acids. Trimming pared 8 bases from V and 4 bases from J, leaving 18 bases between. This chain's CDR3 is CAGHAAKGYEQYF. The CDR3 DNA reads TGTGCCGGGCACGCGGCGAAGGGGTACGAGCAGTACTTC.

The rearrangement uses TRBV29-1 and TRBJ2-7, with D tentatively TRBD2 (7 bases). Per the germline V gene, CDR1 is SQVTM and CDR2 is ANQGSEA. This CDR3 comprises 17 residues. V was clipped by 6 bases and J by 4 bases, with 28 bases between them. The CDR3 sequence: CSVRGGGRSDLSYEQYF. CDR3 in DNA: TGCAGCGTGCGTGGCGGGGGCCGTTCCGACTTATCATACGAGCAGTACTTC.

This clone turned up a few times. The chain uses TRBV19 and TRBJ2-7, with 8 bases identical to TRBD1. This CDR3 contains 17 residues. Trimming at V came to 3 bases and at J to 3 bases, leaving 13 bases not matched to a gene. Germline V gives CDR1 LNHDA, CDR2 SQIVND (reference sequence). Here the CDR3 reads CASSMDPSWTGIYEQYF. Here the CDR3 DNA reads TGTGCCAGTAGTATGGATCCTTCCTGGACAGGGATCTACGAGCAGTACTTC. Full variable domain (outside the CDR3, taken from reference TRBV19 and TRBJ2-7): DGGITQSPKYLFRKEGQNVTLSCEQNLNHDAMYWYRQDPGQGLRLIYYSQIVNDFQKGDIAEGYSVSREKKESFPLTVTSAQKNPTAFYLCASSMDPSWTGIYEQYFGPGTRLTVT.

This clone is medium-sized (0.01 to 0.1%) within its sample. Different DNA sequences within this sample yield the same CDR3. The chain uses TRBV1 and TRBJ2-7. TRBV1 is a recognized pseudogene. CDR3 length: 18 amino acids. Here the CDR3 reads CTSSQDFDGWGSSYEQYF. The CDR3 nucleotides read TGCACCAGCAGCCAAGATTTCGATGGCTGGGGGAGCTCCTACGAGCAGTACTTC.

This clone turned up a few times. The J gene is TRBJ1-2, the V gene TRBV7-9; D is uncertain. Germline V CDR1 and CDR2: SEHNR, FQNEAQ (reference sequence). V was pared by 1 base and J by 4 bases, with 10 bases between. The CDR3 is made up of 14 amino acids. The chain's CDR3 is CASSLGVASYGYTF. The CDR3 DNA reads TGTGCCAGCAGCTTAGGTGTAGCCTCCTATGGCTACACCTTC.

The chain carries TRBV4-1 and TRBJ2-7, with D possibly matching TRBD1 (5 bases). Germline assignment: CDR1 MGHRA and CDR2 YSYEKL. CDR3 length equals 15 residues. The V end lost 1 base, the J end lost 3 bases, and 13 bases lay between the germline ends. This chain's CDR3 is CASSQASWGGYEQYF. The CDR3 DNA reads TGCGCCAGCAGCCAAGCTTCATGGGGCGGCTACGAGCAGTACTTC.

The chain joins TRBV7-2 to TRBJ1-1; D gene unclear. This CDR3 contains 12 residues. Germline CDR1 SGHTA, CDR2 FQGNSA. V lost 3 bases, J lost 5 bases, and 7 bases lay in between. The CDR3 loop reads CASSFSSTEAFF. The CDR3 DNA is TGTGCCAGCAGCTTCTCGTCTACTGAAGCTTTCTTT.

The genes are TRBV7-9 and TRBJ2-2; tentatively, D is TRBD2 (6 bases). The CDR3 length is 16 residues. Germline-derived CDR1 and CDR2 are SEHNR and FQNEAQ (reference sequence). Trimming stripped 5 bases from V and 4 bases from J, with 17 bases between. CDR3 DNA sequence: TGTGCCAGCAGCCGAGGGACTCTTCGGGGCACCGGGGAGCTGTTTTTT. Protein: CASSRGTLRGTGELFF.

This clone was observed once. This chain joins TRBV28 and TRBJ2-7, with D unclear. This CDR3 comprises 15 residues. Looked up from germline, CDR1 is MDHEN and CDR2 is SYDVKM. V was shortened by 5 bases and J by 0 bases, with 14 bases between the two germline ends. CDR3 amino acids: CASSTPLGSSYEQYF. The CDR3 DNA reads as TGTGCCAGCAGTACCCCTCTAGGTAGCTCCTACGAGCAGTACTTC. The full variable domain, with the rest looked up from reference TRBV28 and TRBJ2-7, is DVKVTQSSRYLVKRTGEKVFLECVQDMDHENMFWYRQDPGLGLRLIYFSYDVKMKEKGDIPEGYSVSREKKERFSLILESASTNQTSMYLCASSTPLGSSYEQYFGPGTRLTVT.

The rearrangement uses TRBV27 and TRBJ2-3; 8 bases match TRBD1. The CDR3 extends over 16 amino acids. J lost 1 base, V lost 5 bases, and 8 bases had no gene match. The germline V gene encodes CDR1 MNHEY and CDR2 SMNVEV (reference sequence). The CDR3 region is CASSSNQGAGTDTQYF. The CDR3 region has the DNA TGTGCCAGCAGTAGCAACCAGGGGGCAGGCACAGATACGCAGTATTTT.

The CDR3 loop reads CASSLEDSPLHF. CDR3 nucleotides: TGTGCCAGCAGCTTGGAAGATTCACCCCTCCACTTT. The chain joins TRBV5-4 to TRBJ1-6; D unclear. The CDR3 consists of 12 residues. The V gene lost 0 bases and the J gene lost 8 bases, with 3 bases spanning the gap. Germline V gene data show CDR1 as SGHNT and CDR2 as YYREEE (reference sequence).